These 9 T cell receptor beta chains originate from one sample sequenced in a study of lymphopenia after photon versus proton radiotherapy. The table came from immunoSEQ multiplex PCR; TCRdb's copy has only in-frame clones and leaves some out. Here the sample spans 150,000 to 200,000 clones, 88% being singletons. Sequenced material: peripheral blood, taken from a patient treated with photon-based radiotherapy. Receptor source: a man aged 45-65 years with gastric cancer.

This clone occurred once. The chain uses TRBV7-2 and TRBJ2-3; 7 bases fit TRBD1. The germline V gene has CDR1 SGHTA and CDR2 FQGNSA. The J segment lost 6 bases and the V segment lost 4 bases, leaving 13 bases of the junction unmatched. The CDR3 extends over 16 amino acids. CDR3 nucleotide sequence: TGTGCCAGCAGCTGGGACAGCCTAAGCCCCATGGATACGCAGTATTTT. Its translation is CASSWDSLSPMDTQYF.

This clone has just one count. The chain employs TRBV19 and TRBJ1-1, with D possibly being TRBD1 (6 bases). V lost 3 bases to trimming and J lost 1 base, with 18 bases between them. Germline V gene sequence: CDR1 LNHDA, CDR2 SQIVND (reference sequence). This CDR3 has 17 residues. In DNA form, the CDR3 reads TGTGCCAGTAGTATCTTTGGGTTAGGGGGAACGAACACTGAAGCTTTCTTT. The encoded protein is CASSIFGLGGTNTEAFF.

This chain connects TRBV5-6 to TRBJ1-2; D unresolved. There are 11 residues in the CDR3. The V end lost 2 bases, the J end lost 1 base, and 0 bases lay between the germline ends. Germline-derived CDR1 and CDR2 are SGHDT and YYEEEE. The CDR3 spells CASSFNYGYTF. The CDR3, as DNA: TGTGCCAGCAGCTTTAACTATGGCTACACCTTC.

V is TRBV2 and J is TRBJ2-1; D call uncertain. Germline-derived CDR1 and CDR2 are SNHLY and FYNNEI. The germline V and J ends were trimmed by 7 bases and 3 bases, with 7 bases remaining between them. This CDR3 is built from 12 residues. The CDR3, as DNA: TGTGCCAGCACGCCCGACTACAATGAGCAGTTCTTC. It specifies CASTPDYNEQFF.

CDR3 region: CASSAGYSNQPQHF. The CDR3 nucleotides read TGTGCCAGCAGCGCAGGCTATAGCAATCAGCCCCAGCATTTT. This rearrangement joins TRBV9 to TRBJ1-5; D not resolved. Germline values: CDR1 SGDLS, CDR2 YYNGEE. The V end lost 3 bases, the J end lost 0 bases, and 7 bases lay between the germline ends. The CDR3 is 14 residues long. The complete variable domain, with remaining parts taken from reference TRBV9 and TRBJ1-5, reads DSGVTQTPKHLITATGQRVTLRCSPRSGDLSVYWYQQSLDQGLQFLIQYYNGEERAKGNILERFSAQQFPDLHSELNLSSLELGDSALYFCASSAGYSNQPQHFGDGTRLSIL.

This chain connects TRBV27 to TRBJ1-1, with 7 bases fitting TRBD1. This CDR3 is built from 17 residues. Looked up from germline, CDR1 is MNHEY and CDR2 is SMNVEV (reference sequence). V shed 6 bases and J 2 bases; nucleotides not matched to a gene: 15. This CDR3 reads CASSRRPGTAYNTEAFF. In DNA, the CDR3 is TGTGCCAGCAGCAGAAGACCCGGGACAGCTTATAACACTGAAGCTTTCTTT.

In nucleotides, the CDR3 is TGTGCCTGGAGTGTATGGGGGACGAACACTGAAGCTTTCTTT. It is translated as CAWSVWGTNTEAFF. V is TRBV30 and J is TRBJ1-1, with a tentative D call TRBD1 (5 bases). This CDR3 has 14 amino acids. Trimming removed 0 bases at V and 1 base at J, with 9 bases between. Germline CDR1 is GTSNPN and CDR2 is SVGIG (reference sequence).

The rearrangement joins TRBV5-1 to TRBJ2-7, with unresolved D. Germline-derived CDR1 and CDR2 are SGHRS and YFSETQ. This CDR3 has 14 amino acids. V shed 3 bases and J shed 0 bases, with 10 bases lying between them. CDR3 region: CASSSQRLSYEQYF. For the CDR3, the DNA is TGCGCCAGCAGCTCCCAGCGTCTCTCCTACGAGCAGTACTTC.

The V and J genes are TRBV5-1 and TRBJ1-5; 10 nucleotides line up with TRBD1. The CDR3 totals 15 residues. The trim removed 3 bases at V and 5 bases at J, leaving 5 bases unmatched. In germline, CDR1 is SGHRS, CDR2 YFSETQ. CDR3 in amino acids: CASSWTGGSHQPQHF. In DNA, the CDR3 is TGCGCCAGCAGCTGGACAGGGGGTAGTCATCAGCCCCAGCATTTT.